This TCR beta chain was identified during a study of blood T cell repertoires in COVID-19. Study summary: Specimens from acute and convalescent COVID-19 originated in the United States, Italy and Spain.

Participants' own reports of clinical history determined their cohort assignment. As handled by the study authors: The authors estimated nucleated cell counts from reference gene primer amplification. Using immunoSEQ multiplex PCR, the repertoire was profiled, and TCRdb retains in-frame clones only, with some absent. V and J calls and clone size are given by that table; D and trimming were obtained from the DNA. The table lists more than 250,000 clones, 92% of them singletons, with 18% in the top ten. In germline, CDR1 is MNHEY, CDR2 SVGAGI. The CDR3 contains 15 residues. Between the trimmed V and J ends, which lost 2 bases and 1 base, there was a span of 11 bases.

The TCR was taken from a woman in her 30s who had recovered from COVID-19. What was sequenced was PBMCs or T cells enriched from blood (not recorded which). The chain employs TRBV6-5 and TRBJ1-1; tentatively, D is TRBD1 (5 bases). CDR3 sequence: CASSYGSQGNTEAFF. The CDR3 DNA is TGTGCCAGCAGTTACGGCTCGCAGGGGAACACTGAAGCTTTCTTT.